These 30 T cell receptor delta chains originate from one sample sequenced in a study of gammadelta T cells in human blood. TCRdb reanalysed the RT-PCR reads via CATT. Among 500 to 600 delta-chain clones, around 62% were seen once, and the ten largest hold approximately 47%. Sequenced sample: non-Vgamma9Vdelta2 gamma-delta T cells from fetal blood. The receptors were sampled from a human fetus.

As to this clone: The protein in TCRdb stems from a much larger clone and differs at residue 11 from this DNA's translation, likely a read error; here the protein is translated from the DNA. The rearrangement links TRAV38-2/DV8 to TRDJ2; 10 bases agree with TRDD3. CDR1 and CDR2 from the germline V gene are TSESDYY and QEAYKQQN. CDR3 length: 16 residues. The CDR3 region is CAAYWGMQALIAQLFF. The CDR3 coding sequence is TGTGCTGCGTACTGGGGGATGCAAGCTTTGATAGCACAACTCTTCTTT.

Turning to this clone: The likely explanation is a read error, given a far larger clone one base away. The sample has other DNA sequences that encode this CDR3 too. J is TRDJ2 and V is TRDV1; D remains ambiguous. The CDR3 contains 22 residues. Trimming removed 2 bases from V and 0 bases from J, with 28 bases in between. The germline gives CDR1 TSWWSYY, CDR2 QGS. CDR3 region: CALGEGLPFGVLGTSLTAQLFF. CDR3 nucleotides: TGTGCTCTTGGGGAAGGTCTCCCTTTTGGTGTACTTGGGACCTCTTTGACAGCACAACTCTTCTTT.

This clone was seen a single time. The protein in TCRdb stems from a much larger clone and differs at residue 13 from this DNA's translation, likely a read error; here the protein is translated from the DNA. The chain uses TRDV1 and TRDJ1, with 10 bases matching TRDD3. Germline V lookup: CDR1 TSWWSYY, CDR2 QGS. This CDR3 is built from 15 residues. The CDR3 sequence is CALGEYWGIGDKPIF. In DNA form, the CDR3 reads TGTGCTCTTGGGGAGTACTGGGGGATTGGCGATAAACCCATCTTT.

Concerning this clone itself: The protein in TCRdb stems from a much larger clone and differs at residue 4 from this DNA's translation, likely a read error; here the protein is translated from the DNA. The chain recombines TRAV14/DV4 with TRDJ1; 10 nucleotides match TRDD3. Germline values: CDR1 TSDPSYG, CDR2 QGSYDQQN (reference sequence). This CDR3 is built from 14 residues. J lost 3 bases, V lost 8 bases, and 6 bases had no gene match. The CDR3 DNA reads TGTGCAATGGGAGGGGGATACGTGTCCGATAAACTCATCTTT. Translating gives CAMGGGYVSDKLIF.

About this clone itself: A far larger clone is a single base away, which makes a read error likely. The chain has TRAV29/DV5 and TRDJ1; 8 bases fit TRDD3. In germline, CDR1 is NSMFDY, CDR2 ISSIKDK. Trimming removed 0 bases from V and 0 bases from J; junction bases left unmatched: 7. The CDR3 extends over 16 amino acids. The CDR3 nucleotides are TGTGCAGCAAGCGCGACTGGGGGTACATACACCGATAAACTCATCTTT. Protein sequence: CAASATGGTYTDKLIF.

On this clone itself: A far larger clone is just one base off, so this is likely a read error. The chain combines TRDV2 with TRDJ3; 11 positions agree with TRDD3. Germline V lookup: CDR1 GEAIGNYY, CDR2 EKD. With 4 bases clipped from V and 0 bases from J, the junction kept 1 base outside the gene matches. The CDR3 has 17 amino acids. The CDR3, as DNA: TGTGCCTGTGAAACTGGGGGATACTCCTGGGACACCCGACAGATGTTTTTC. This sequence encodes CACETGGYSWDTRQMFF.

Only a few counts were recorded for this clone. TCRdb records a much larger clone's protein for this DNA, with a difference at residue 14 that likely arises from a read error; the protein given is the translation of the DNA. The chain recombines TRAV23/DV6 with TRDJ1; a weak D match, TRDD3 (9 bases). Per the germline V gene, CDR1 is NTAFDY and CDR2 is IRPDVSE (reference sequence). This CDR3 comprises 16 residues. CDR3 region: CAVPVFLLGDTDKRIF. The CDR3 DNA follows: TGTGCTGTGCCCGTCTTCCTACTGGGGGACACCGATAAACGCATCTTT.

Points on this clone: One base separates it from a far larger clone, so it is likely a read error. Other DNA sequences in the sample encode the same CDR3. The chain joins TRDV2 to TRDJ3, with 12 bases matching TRDD3. The germline CDR1 and CDR2 sequences are GEAIGNYY and EKD. This CDR3 is built from 20 residues. The CDR3 is CACDTDWGIPYSWDTRQMFF. In nucleotides, the CDR3 is TGTGCATGTGACACCGACTGGGGGATACCCTACTCCTGGGACACCCGACAGATGTTTTTC.

Comments on this clone: TCRdb has a much larger clone's protein, which differs at residue 9 from the translation of this DNA, likely because of a read error; what is shown is the protein translated from the DNA. This chain joins TRAV14/DV4 and TRDJ1; 9 bases agree with TRDD3. Germline V lookup: CDR1 TSDPSYG, CDR2 QGSYDQQN (reference sequence). The V and J ends lost 4 bases and 3 bases, in that order; junction bases with no gene match: 3. This CDR3 region has 14 residues. As DNA, the CDR3 is TGTGCAATGAGAGGGGGATACGTGGCCGATAAACTCATCTTT. Protein product: CAMRGGYVADKLIF.

As concerns this clone: TCRdb has a much larger clone's protein, which differs at residue 6 from the translation of this DNA, likely because of a read error; what is shown is the protein translated from the DNA. The V gene is TRDV1, the J gene TRDJ1; 10 positions agree with TRDD3. There are 15 residues in the CDR3. Germline V gene sequence: CDR1 TSWWSYY, CDR2 QGS. The V and J ends lost 3 bases and 4 bases, in that order; junction bases with no gene match: 5. The CDR3: CALGEDWGIGDKLIF. In nucleotides, the CDR3 is TGTGCTCTTGGGGAGGACTGGGGGATTGGCGATAAACTCATCTTT.

A note on this clone: A far larger clone is just one base off, so this is likely a read error. Other nucleotide sequences from this sample produce the same CDR3. The chain carries TRDV2 and TRDJ1, with 8 positions matching TRDD3. Germline CDR1 reads GEAIGNYY; CDR2 reads EKD. The CDR3 covers 15 residues. In DNA form, the CDR3 reads TGTGCATGTGACAAAGTACTGGGGGACACCGATAAACTCATCTTT. Its translation is CACDKVLGDTDKLIF.

A word on this clone: For this DNA, TCRdb reports the protein of a much larger clone, which diverges at residue 8, most likely from a read error; the protein presented here is translated directly from the DNA. J is TRDJ1 and V is TRDV2; 7 bases match TRDD3. V shed 2 bases, J shed 0 bases, and the junction held 5 bases outside the gene matches. Germline CDR1 GEAIGNYY, CDR2 EKD. The CDR3 is 15 amino acids. DNA of the CDR3: TGTGCCTGTGACAAAGGGGATATGTACACCGATAAACTCATCTTT. It specifies CACDKGDMYTDKLIF.

This clone is hyperexpanded in the sample. Other DNA sequences within the sample encode an identical CDR3. J is TRDJ1 and V is TRDV2; 8 nucleotides match TRDD3. The length of the CDR3 is 15 residues. Germline trimming cut 2 bases from V and 0 bases from J; bases unmatched to any gene: 4. Germline V CDR1 and CDR2: GEAIGNYY, EKD. CDR3 protein: CACDKVLGDTDKLIF. The CDR3 bases are TGTGCCTGTGACAAAGTACTGGGGGACACCGATAAACTCATCTTT.

Turning to this clone: The likely explanation is a read error, given a far larger clone one base away. The sample contains more than one DNA sequence encoding this CDR3. The V and J genes are TRDV1 and TRDJ1; 7 nucleotides agree with TRDD3. CDR1 and CDR2 (germline): TSWWSYY, QGS. The CDR3 extends over 22 amino acids. CDR3 nucleotide sequence: TGTGCTCTTGGGGAAGACTCAGCACGCGAGGCCTCGGGGGATTATTACACTGATAAACTCATCTTT. Protein sequence: CALGEDSAREASGDYYTDKLIF.

In this sample, this clone turned up a few times. A read error is the likely source, as a far larger clone sits one nucleotide away. The V gene is TRDV1, the J gene TRDJ2, with 7 bases lining up with TRDD3. Looked up from germline, CDR1 is TSWWSYY and CDR2 is QGS. CDR3 length equals 19 residues. The ends lost 1 base at V and 3 bases at J; junction bases unmatched: 14. CDR3 sequence reads: CALGEPGIGAKAVTAQLFF. DNA of the CDR3: TGTGCTCTTGGGGAACCGGGGATAGGGGCCAAAGCTGTGACAGCACAACTCTTCTTT.

In the case of this clone: This DNA's translation and the protein TCRdb lists, from a much larger clone, do not match at residue 3, likely due to a read error; the protein shown is translated from the DNA. The chain carries TRDV2 and TRDJ3; TRDD3 matches 9 bases. With V trimmed by 7 bases and J by 0 bases, 3 bases remained unmatched. Germline V gene sequence: CDR1 GEAIGNYY, CDR2 EKD. CDR3 length: 16 residues. The CDR3 nucleotides are TGTGCCTGGGACTGGGGGAGCTCCTGGGACACCCGACAGATGTTTTTC. It specifies CAWDWGSSWDTRQMFF.

Turning to this clone: TCRdb shows a much larger clone's protein in place of this DNA's translation, and the two differ at residue 8, likely through a read error; the protein shown is translated from the DNA. The J gene is TRDJ1, the V gene TRAV29/DV5; 12 nucleotides match TRDD3. Trimming cost V 2 bases and J 0 bases; bases outside gene matches: 26. The germline gives CDR1 NSMFDY, CDR2 ISSIKDK. The CDR3 loop spans 23 amino acids. In DNA form, the CDR3 reads TGTGCAGCAAGGGACCCTTCCTTCGTTTTCTCTGGGGGATACGCGGCGTACACCGATAAACTCATCTTT. Translating gives CAARDPSFVFSGGYAAYTDKLIF.

Relative to its sample, this clone is hyperexpanded. This sample also contains other DNA sequences that code for the same CDR3. This chain uses TRDV1 with TRDJ3; 8 positions agree with TRDD3. This CDR3 spans 18 amino acids. J lost 0 bases, V lost 0 bases, and 1 base had no gene match. Germline-derived CDR1 and CDR2 are TSWWSYY and QGS. The CDR3 sequence is CALGELGDSSWDTRQMFF. Written as DNA, the CDR3 is TGTGCTCTTGGGGAACTGGGGGATAGCTCCTGGGACACCCGACAGATGTTTTTC.

This clone has just one count. TCRdb pairs this DNA with a much larger clone's protein that differs at residue 9, likely a read error; the protein shown was translated from the DNA. This chain links TRDV1 with TRDJ1; weak D call: TRDD3 (5 bases). The CDR3 consists of 13 residues. Germline V CDR1 and CDR2: TSWWSYY, QGS. In DNA form, the CDR3 reads TGTGCTCTTGGGGAAGGGGACACCAATAAACTCATCTTT. It translates to CALGEGDTNKLIF.

About this clone itself: The protein TCRdb lists belongs to a much larger clone and differs from this DNA's translation at residue 8, which points to a read error; the protein shown is made from the DNA. V gene TRDV2 combines with J gene TRDJ3, with TRDD3 as a possible D gene (6 bases). CDR1 and CDR2 (germline): GEAIGNYY, EKD. The CDR3 runs to 20 residues. Trimming left V 0 bases short and J 0 bases short, with 17 bases between. The CDR3 nucleotides are TGTGCCTGTGACACCGACTGGAGGATACCCTACTCCTGGGACACCCGACAGATGTTTTTC. It codes for CACDTDWRIPYSWDTRQMFF.

This clone was seen a handful of times. This likely traces to a read error, being one base from a far larger clone. This chain uses TRDV2 with TRDJ1; D is perhaps TRDD3 (5 bases). The CDR3 spans 15 residues. Germline CDR1 GEAIGNYY, CDR2 EKD. Trimming shortened V by 2 bases and J by 0 bases, and 12 bases separated the two germline ends. CDR3 nucleotides: TGTGCCTGTGACAAAGGGGAGACGTACACCGATAAACTCATCTTT. It translates to CACDKGETYTDKLIF.

As for this clone: The protein TCRdb lists belongs to a much larger clone and differs from this DNA's translation at residue 7, which points to a read error; the protein shown is made from the DNA. The chain recombines TRAV38-2/DV8 with TRDJ1, with 9 bases lining up with TRDD3. The germline V gene has CDR1 TSESDYY and CDR2 QEAYKQQN. This CDR3 has 12 residues. V was pared by 7 bases and J by 3 bases, with 1 base of the junction left unmatched. The CDR3 DNA follows: TGTGCTTATGGGGGATACTCCGATAAACTCATCTTT. The encoded protein is CAYGGYSDKLIF.

This clone was counted a single time. A read error likely explains why the TCRdb protein, taken from a much larger clone, differs from this DNA's translation at residue 13; the protein shown is translated from the DNA. This rearrangement joins TRAV29/DV5 to TRDJ1, with 9 positions matching TRDD2. With V trimmed by 2 bases and J by 0 bases, 29 bases remained unmatched. This CDR3 is built from 23 residues. Germline CDR1 NSMFDY, CDR2 ISSIKDK. This CDR3 is CAARDPSYVFSGVYAAYTDKLIF. CDR3 coding DNA: TGTGCAGCAAGGGACCCTTCCTACGTTTTCTCTGGGGTATACGCGGCGTACACCGATAAACTCATCTTT.

Comments on this clone: TCRdb's listed protein matches a much larger clone and diverges from this DNA's translation at residues 3 and 6, likely through a read error; the protein shown comes from the DNA. The chain employs TRDV2 and TRDJ1; 8 nucleotides match TRDD3. Germline lookup yields CDR1 GEAIGNYY and CDR2 EKD. This CDR3 has 15 residues. The CDR3 region has the DNA TGTGCCAGTGACAAAAGGGATACGTACACCGATAAACTCATCTTT. Translating it yields CASDKRDTYTDKLIF.

Details on this clone: One base separates it from a far larger clone, so it is likely a read error. V gene TRDV1 combines with J gene TRDJ2; D is perhaps TRDD3 (5 bases). The germline V gene encodes CDR1 TSWWSYY and CDR2 QGS. V gave up 1 base and J gave up 0 bases, with 18 bases separating them. This CDR3 region has 19 residues. CDR3 region: CALGEPGVGAKALTAQLFF. The CDR3 nucleotides are TGTGCTCTTGGGGAACCGGGGGTAGGGGCCAAAGCTTTGACAGCACAACTCTTCTTT.

About this clone: A read error likely explains this, since a far larger clone differs by one base. V is TRDV1 and J is TRDJ1; TRDD3 aligns across 7 bases. Looked up from germline, CDR1 is TSWWSYY and CDR2 is QGS. The CDR3 has 22 amino acids. The CDR3 DNA is TGTGCTCTTGGGGAAGACTCAGCACGCGAGGCCTCGGGGGATTATTACACCAATAAACTCATCTTT. Amino acid sequence: CALGEDSAREASGDYYTNKLIF.

With respect to this clone: Only one base separates this from a far larger clonotype, so it likely reflects a read error. The sample holds other DNA sequences that translate to the same CDR3. The chain carries TRAV29/DV5 and TRDJ2; TRDD3 matches at 9 bases. The CDR3 runs 13 residues. The germline gives CDR1 NSMFDY, CDR2 ISSIKDK. CDR3: CAAKLGETAQLFF. CDR3 bases: TGTGCAGCAAAACTGGGGGAGACAGCACAGCTCTTCTTT.

Note on this clone: A single base is all that separates this from a far larger clone, so a read error is likely. This same CDR3 is encoded by further DNA sequences in the sample. The chain employs TRDV1 and TRDJ1; TRDD3 might be the D (5 bases). Per the germline V gene, CDR1 is TSWWSYY and CDR2 is QGS. This CDR3 is built from 15 residues. CDR3 nucleotides: TGTGCTCTTGGAGAACGGGGAGGGTACACCGATAAACTCATCTTT. It is translated as CALGERGGYTDKLIF.

This clone was detected a few times. This likely traces to a read error, being one base from a far larger clone. J is TRDJ1 and V is TRAV38-2/DV8; TRDD3 matches at 9 bases. The V gene's germline CDR1 is TSESDYY and CDR2 QEAYKQQN. The CDR3 totals 12 residues. The CDR3 bases are TGTGCTTATGGGGGATACACCAATAAACTCATCTTT. Its protein product is CAYGGYTNKLIF.

Points on this clone: A far larger clone is a single base away, which makes a read error likely. The chain combines TRDV1 with TRDJ2; TRDD3 matches 7 bases. This CDR3 spans 19 amino acids. Per the germline V gene, CDR1 is TSWWSYY and CDR2 is QGS. The CDR3 reads CALGEPGIGAKALTVQLFF. In DNA, the CDR3 is TGTGCTCTTGGGGAACCGGGGATAGGGGCCAAAGCTTTGACAGTACAACTCTTCTTT.